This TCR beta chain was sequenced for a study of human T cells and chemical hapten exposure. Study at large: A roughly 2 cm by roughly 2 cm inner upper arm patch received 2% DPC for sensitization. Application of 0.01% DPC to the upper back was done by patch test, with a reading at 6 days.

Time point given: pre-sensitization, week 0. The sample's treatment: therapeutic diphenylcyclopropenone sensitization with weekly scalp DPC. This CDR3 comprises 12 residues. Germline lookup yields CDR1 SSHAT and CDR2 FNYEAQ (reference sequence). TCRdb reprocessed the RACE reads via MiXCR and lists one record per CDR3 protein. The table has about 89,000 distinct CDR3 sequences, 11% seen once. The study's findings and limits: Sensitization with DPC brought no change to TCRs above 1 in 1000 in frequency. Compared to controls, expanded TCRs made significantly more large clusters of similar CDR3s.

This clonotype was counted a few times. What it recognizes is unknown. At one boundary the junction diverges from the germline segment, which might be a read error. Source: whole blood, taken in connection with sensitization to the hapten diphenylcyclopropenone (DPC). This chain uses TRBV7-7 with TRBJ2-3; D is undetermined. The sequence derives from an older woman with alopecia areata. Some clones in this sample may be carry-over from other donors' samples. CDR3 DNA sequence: TGTGCTAGCAGCCACCCGGGAGATACGCAGTATTTT. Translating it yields CASSHPGDTQYF.